These T cell receptor beta chains were read from a single sample in a study of T cells in Graves' hyperthyroidism and ophthalmopathy. TCRdb re-called the multiplex PCR reads with MiXCR, one entry per CDR3 protein. The table has under 350,000 distinct CDR3 sequences, roughly 13% seen once. The material sequenced was blood. The receptor source for this set is a woman between 40 and 50 years old with Graves' ophthalmopathy. CDR3s include the opening cysteine and the closing phenylalanine or tryptophan. The D gene is left open where the match is weak. The listing skips clone size in some rows; elsewhere it reads once, few, many or a size class.

clone_size	v_call	j_call	d_call	cdr3_nt	cdr3_aa
few	TRBV20-1	TRBJ1-3	NA	TGCAGTGCGCACGGCGGGGTATACTCTGGAAACACCATATATTTT	CSAHGGVYSGNTIYF
NA	TRBV3-1	TRBJ1-4	NA	TGTGCCAGCAGAGGAACACGGTATATTAATGAAAAACTGTTTTTT	CASRGTRYINEKLFF
NA	TRBV5-4	TRBJ2-7	NA	TGTGCCAGCAGCTTGGGCGCAGGGGACGAGCAGTACTTC	CASSLGAGDEQYF
many	TRBV27	TRBJ1-5	NA	TGTGCCAGCGGAGACAGATACTATAGCAATCAGCCCCAGCATTTT	CASGDRYYSNQPQHF
few	TRBV11-3	TRBJ2-1	TRBD2	TGTGCCAGCAGCTTGGAAGCGGGGGTGTCCAATGAGCAGTTCTTC	CASSLEAGVSNEQFF
few	TRBV6-1	TRBJ2-1	TRBD2	TGTGCCACCCGAGGGGGAACTAGCGGCTACAATGAGCAGTTCTTC	CATRGGTSGYNEQFF
NA	TRBV15	TRBJ2-7	TRBD2	TGTGCCACCAGCTCTCGCGGGAGATCCTACGAGCAGTACTTC	CATSSRGRSYEQYF
few	TRBV5-6	TRBJ1-2	NA	TGTGCCAGCAGCTTGGTTAACAGTAACTATGGCTACACCTTC	CASSLVNSNYGYTF
many	TRBV2	TRBJ2-1	NA	TGTGCCAGCAGTGAAGTCGCGAGGGAGCAGTTCTTC	CASSEVAREQFF
many	TRBV7-2	TRBJ2-3	TRBD2	TGTGCCAGCAGCTTAGGGCTAGCGGCGCCAGATACGCAGTATTTT	CASSLGLAAPDTQYF
NA	TRBV5-6	TRBJ2-6	NA	TGTGCCAGCAGCTTTAAAGGGAGGTTTGGGGCCAACGTCCTGACTTTC	CASSFKGRFGANVLTF
few	TRBV7-8	TRBJ2-3	NA	TGTGCCAGCAGCGCCCCCCGGGACACGAGCACAGATACGCAGTATTTT	CASSAPRDTSTDTQYF
few	TRBV20-1	TRBJ2-7	TRBD2	TGCAGTGTTGGACTAGCGGGCCACGAGCAGTACTTC	CSVGLAGHEQYF
many	TRBV12-3/TRBV12-4	TRBJ2-6	NA	TGTGCCAGCAGTCCCGTGCAAACAGGGCCTCCAAGGGGGGCCAACGTCCTGACTTTC	CASSPVQTGPPRGANVLTF
few	TRBV20-1	TRBJ2-6	NA	TGCAGTGCTAGCCCGTCTGGGGCCAACGTCCTGACTTTC	CSASPSGANVLTF
many	TRBV2	TRBJ2-1	NA	TGTGCCAGCCACGGGAGCTCCTACAATGAGCAGTTCTTC	CASHGSSYNEQFF
NA	TRBV4-1	TRBJ2-1	NA	TGCGCCAGCAGCCAAGAATTTCCCAGGGGCGTCGGCAATGAGCAGTTCTTC	CASSQEFPRGVGNEQFF
NA	TRBV7-6	TRBJ1-4	NA	TGTGCCAGCAGCACATATCCTCGCACCAATGAAAAACTGTTTTTT	CASSTYPRTNEKLFF
many	TRBV5-5	TRBJ1-1	TRBD1	TGTGCCAGCAGCCCACGGGGAGGACAGGTTCCTGAAGCTTTCTTT	CASSPRGGQVPEAFF
NA	TRBV4-1	TRBJ1-5	NA	TGCGCCAGCAGCCCTGACCGAAATTTGGGCAATCAGCCCCAGCATTTT	CASSPDRNLGNQPQHF
many	TRBV2	TRBJ2-7	TRBD2	TGTGCCAGCAGTGAATTGGGGAGCGGGAGCTCCTACGAGCAGTACTTC	CASSELGSGSSYEQYF
few	TRBV7-9	TRBJ2-1	NA	TGTGCCAGCAGCCGACTCGTTAATGAGCAGTTCTTC	CASSRLVNEQFF
many	TRBV6-5	TRBJ1-2	NA	TGTGCCAGCAGTTACACCGACGGCAGCTATGGCTACACCTTC	CASSYTDGSYGYTF
NA	TRBV6-9	TRBJ2-7	NA	TGTGCCAGCAATCCCCTAGCGTCCTACGAGCAGTACTTC	CASNPLASYEQYF
many	TRBV6-1	TRBJ2-2	NA	TGTGCCAGCAGTGAAGTTCACACCGGGGAGCTGTTTTTT	CASSEVHTGELFF
many	TRBV7-9	TRBJ1-1	NA	TGTGCCAGCAGCTTATCAGGCCTCAACACTGAAGCTTTCTTT	CASSLSGLNTEAFF
NA	TRBV5-1	TRBJ2-5	NA	TGCGCCAGCAGACTGGGAGAAGAGACCCAGTACTTC	CASRLGEETQYF
few	TRBV5-1	TRBJ2-2	TRBD1	TGCGCCAGCAGCTCGAGGACAGGGGACACCGGGGAGCTGTTTTTT	CASSSRTGDTGELFF
many	TRBV24-1	TRBJ2-3	NA	TGTGCCACCAGTGTCCCGGGACAAGGGACGCCAGATACGCAGTATTTT	CATSVPGQGTPDTQYF
many	TRBV7-8	TRBJ1-1	NA	TGTGCCAGCAGCTTACACAGCAAAAACACTGAAGCTTTCTTT	CASSLHSKNTEAFF
NA	TRBV10-3	TRBJ1-1	NA	TGTGCCATCAGTGAGACGGGGGGTCAGATGAACACTGAAGCTTTCTTT	CAISETGGQMNTEAFF
NA	TRBV18	TRBJ2-1	TRBD1	TGTGCCGGGGGAACAGGGGGCGATGAGCAGTTCTTC	CAGGTGGDEQFF
few	TRBV11-2	TRBJ2-3	TRBD2	TGTGCCAGCAGCCTCTATGGACTAGCGGGAGCTAGCACAGATACGCAGTATTTT	CASSLYGLAGASTDTQYF
many	TRBV27	TRBJ1-2	TRBD1	TGTGCCAGCAGTTCTAAGCGGTACTCGCAGGGGGTAAAGGGCTACACCTTC	CASSSKRYSQGVKGYTF
many	TRBV7-9	TRBJ1-2	NA	TGTGCCAGCAGCTTAGAATATGAGGATGGCTACACCTTC	CASSLEYEDGYTF
many	TRBV20-1	TRBJ2-3	TRBD1	TGCAGTGCCCAAGATGGAGACAGGGGATATACGCAGTATTTT	CSAQDGDRGYTQYF
few	TRBV7-9	TRBJ2-7	NA	TGTGCCAGCAGCTCCGGGACAACCGAGCAGTACTTC	CASSSGTTEQYF
NA	TRBV27	TRBJ1-1	NA	TGTGCCAGCAGCTCGATTTTAATGAACACTGAAGCTTTCTTT	CASSSILMNTEAFF
many	TRBV18	TRBJ1-1	NA	TGTGCCAGCTCACCACAGGCCAACACTGAAGCTTTCTTT	CASSPQANTEAFF
many	TRBV12-3/TRBV12-4	TRBJ2-2	NA	TGTGCCAGCAGTTTCACGGTGGACACCGGGGAGCTGTTTTTT	CASSFTVDTGELFF
many	TRBV20-1	TRBJ2-3	NA	TGCAGTGCTTCGACAGGCAGCACAGATACGCAGTATTTT	CSASTGSTDTQYF
few	TRBV5-8	TRBJ1-2	NA	TGTGCCAGCAGCTTGAGGACAGCCTCTAACTATGGCTACACCTTC	CASSLRTASNYGYTF
few	TRBV30	TRBJ1-1	NA	TGTGCCTGGAGTGTTCACAGCGAAGGTGAAGCTTTCTTT	CAWSVHSEGEAFF
many	TRBV6-1	TRBJ1-2	NA	TGTGCCAGCTCAGTTCAGGGTCCTAACTATGGCTACACCTTC	CASSVQGPNYGYTF
NA	TRBV5-4	TRBJ2-3	NA	TGTGCCAGCAGCTTGGTAGGGTGGTTGGATACGCAGTATTTT	CASSLVGWLDTQYF
NA	TRBV7-2	TRBJ2-5	TRBD2	TGTGCCAGCAGCTTGGGAGCGGGAGGGGTCCGGGGCGGAGAGACCCAGTACTTC	CASSLGAGGVRGGETQYF
many	TRBV6-5	TRBJ1-1	NA	TGTGCCAGCAGTTACTCGCAGAGGGCCTTCACTGAAGCTTTCTTT	CASSYSQRAFTEAFF
NA	TRBV6-1	TRBJ1-6	NA	TGTGCCAGCAGATCTGACAATTCACCCCTCCACTTT	CASRSDNSPLHF
many	TRBV6-2/TRBV6-3	TRBJ2-5	NA	TGTGCCAGCAGTTTTGACAGAACGAAGACCCAGTACTTC	CASSFDRTKTQYF
many	TRBV5-5	TRBJ2-2	NA	TGTGCCAGCAGCTTCTGGGGCGGGGTTACCGGGGAGCTGTTTTTT	CASSFWGGVTGELFF
once	TRBV12-3/TRBV12-4	TRBJ2-7	TRBD2	TGTGCCAGCAGTTTTGGGGGAGCCCGGGGGGGGCAGCACTTC	CASSFGGARGGQHF
many	TRBV3-1	TRBJ2-1	TRBD2	TGTGCCAGCAGCCAAAGCGGGGGGGCTTCCAATGAGCAGTTCTTC	CASSQSGGASNEQFF
many	TRBV27	TRBJ1-4	NA	TGTGCCAGCAGTAAATACGGACAGCTACTATTTGAAAAACTGTTTTTT	CASSKYGQLLFEKLFF
many	TRBV20-1	TRBJ1-5	NA	TGCAGTGCCACACAGGGCTATAGCAATCAGCCCCAGCATTTT	CSATQGYSNQPQHF
NA	TRBV20-1	TRBJ2-3	NA	TGCGCCCCCGCTAGCGCTAGCACAGATACGCAGTATTTT	CAPASASTDTQYF
many	TRBV7-2	TRBJ2-7	NA	TGTGCCAGCAGCAACACCCCCCACGAGCAGTACTTC	CASSNTPHEQYF
few	TRBV6-1	TRBJ1-1	NA	TGTGCCAGCTTCCATTTAGTGTCGAACACTGAAGCTTTCTTT	CASFHLVSNTEAFF